Below are 27 T cell receptor beta chains sequenced from a single sample in a study of PD-1 blockade in classical Hodgkin lymphoma (dated by TCRdb to 2018 to 2020). Library generation was performed with the immunoSEQ multiplex PCR assay. Drawn from immuneACCESS, this table holds only the in-frame rearrangements with V and J called that TCRdb kept. Clones are partly lost; checked studies trace under half to an unresolved V gene and leave the rest unexplained. Across this sample there are 120,000 to 150,000 clones, with 78% seen only once. The top ten clones comprise roughly 9.8% of the sample. The time point label, as the study defines it: cycle 2 day 1 (C2D1) of nivolumab. Relapse after autologous stem cell transplantation had occurred in all trial patients, and cohorts A, B and C were distinguished by prior brentuximab vedotin exposure. The input for sequencing was peripheral blood mononuclear cells (PBMCs), taken before the second cycle of nivolumab. These receptor sequences come from a human donor with classical Hodgkin lymphoma.

The chain is built from TRBV5-4 and TRBJ1-3; perhaps TRBD1 as D (5 bases). Germline assignment: CDR1 SGHNT and CDR2 YYREEE (reference sequence). The CDR3 totals 16 residues. The ends were cut back, 4 bases at V and 4 bases at J, with 18 bases in the middle. The CDR3 protein is CASSRGQGTVGNTIYF. The CDR3 DNA follows: TGTGCCAGCAGCCGTGGCCAAGGGACGGTCGGAAACACCATATATTTT.

The rearrangement links TRBV11-2 to TRBJ1-3; D is unclear. V was clipped by 7 bases and J by 4 bases, with 14 bases between them. Germline V gene lookup returns CDR1 SGHAT and CDR2 FQNNGV. This CDR3 comprises 14 residues. Here the CDR3 DNA reads TGTGCCAGCAAAACCGCGGGGTCCGGAAACACCATATATTTT. It translates to CASKTAGSGNTIYF.

This clone appeared a few times. The chain recombines TRBV6-1 with TRBJ2-7; D is possibly TRBD1 (6 bases). There are 13 residues in the CDR3. V was pared by 7 bases and J by 2 bases, with 12 bases between. Germline lookup yields CDR1 MNHNS and CDR2 SASEGT. The CDR3 nucleotides are TGTGCCAGCAAGGACAGTGTAACCTACGAGCAGTACTTC. Encoded protein: CASKDSVTYEQYF.

The rearrangement joins TRBV2 to TRBJ2-2, with D unclear. V was cut by 6 bases and J by 4 bases, with 9 bases left in between. CDR3 length equals 13 residues. Germline V gene lookup returns CDR1 SNHLY and CDR2 FYNNEI. This CDR3 is CASSYTPTGELFF. The CDR3 DNA sequence: TGTGCCAGCAGCTACACCCCCACCGGGGAGCTGTTTTTT.

The chain combines TRBV28 with TRBJ2-7; 9 bases align to TRBD1. Germline CDR1 reads MDHEN; CDR2 reads SYDVKM. This CDR3 has 16 amino acids. Unmatched junction bases numbered 12, after V lost 5 bases and J lost 4 bases. The CDR3 region has the DNA TGTGCCAGCAGTCAAAACCCCGGGACAGGGAGGTACGAGCAGTACTTC. Its protein is CASSQNPGTGRYEQYF.

This chain connects TRBV2 to TRBJ1-1; 7 bases agree with TRBD1. This CDR3 contains 16 residues. The J segment lost 6 bases and the V segment lost 2 bases, leaving 12 bases of the junction unmatched. Germline V CDR1 and CDR2: SNHLY, FYNNEI. The CDR3 DNA reads TGTGCCAGCAGTGAAAGAAGGGCAGACAGGGCGGCTGAAGCTTTCTTT. It yields the protein CASSERRADRAAEAFF.

The genes are TRBV29-1 and TRBJ2-3; tentatively, D is TRBD1 (5 bases). Trimming took 3 bases from V and 2 from J, leaving 12 bases between them. The CDR3 has 14 residues. CDR1 and CDR2 from the germline V gene are SQVTM and ANQGSEA. CDR3 residues: CSVDQGRITDTQYF. Here the CDR3 DNA reads TGCAGCGTTGACCAGGGTAGGATCACAGATACGCAGTATTTT.

The rearrangement joins TRBV6-4 to TRBJ2-1; 7 nucleotides line up with TRBD1. Germline CDR1 is MRHNA and CDR2 is SNTAGT. Trimming at V came to 5 bases and at J to 1 base, leaving 5 bases not matched to a gene. The CDR3 is 15 residues long. The CDR3 protein is CASSRQGYSYNEQFF. The CDR3 DNA follows: TGTGCCAGCAGTCGACAGGGCTATTCCTACAATGAGCAGTTCTTC.

V and J are TRBV6-6 and TRBJ2-2; 7 nucleotides align to TRBD1. Per the germline V gene, CDR1 is MNHNY and CDR2 is SVGAGI (reference sequence). CDR3 length: 15 amino acids. The trim removed 7 bases at V and 4 bases at J, leaving 9 bases unmatched. This CDR3 reads CASTYAGGGTGELFF. DNA for the CDR3: TGTGCCAGCACCTACGCAGGGGGTGGCACCGGGGAGCTGTTTTTT.

The chain carries TRBV28 and TRBJ2-5; D might be TRBD1 or TRBD2, each matching 5 bases. Germline V CDR1 and CDR2: MDHEN, SYDVKM. The CDR3 has 14 residues. V was pared by 4 bases and J by 6 bases, with 15 bases between. The CDR3 region has the DNA TGTGCCAGCAGTTGGGGGAACAGTATGAAGACCCAGTACTTC. This encodes CASSWGNSMKTQYF.

This clone appeared a few times. The V call is TRBV5-4, the J call TRBJ1-2; maybe TRBD1 (6 bases). Germline V gene lookup returns CDR1 SGHNT and CDR2 YYREEE (reference sequence). This CDR3 region has 14 residues. V was cut by 4 bases and J by 4 bases, with 14 bases left in between. CDR3 in amino acids: CASSPDSGAYGYTF. The CDR3 bases are TGTGCCAGCAGCCCGGATTCAGGGGCCTATGGCTACACCTTC.

The chain recombines TRBV10-3 with TRBJ2-5; either TRBD1 or TRBD2 may fit D (5 bases each). The V gene lost 4 bases and the J gene lost 0 bases, with 12 bases spanning the gap. The V gene's germline CDR1 is ENHRY and CDR2 SYGVKD. There are 15 residues in the CDR3. The CDR3 bases are TGTGCCATCAGTGGGGGGAAGCTGCACCAAGAGACCCAGTACTTC. This translates into CAISGGKLHQETQYF.

The chain combines TRBV6-4 with TRBJ2-2; D might be TRBD1 (6 bases). CDR1 and CDR2 (germline): MRHNA, SNTAGT. V gave up 6 bases and J gave up 6 bases, with 14 bases separating them. The CDR3 loop spans 14 amino acids. As DNA, the CDR3 is TGTGCCAGCAGCGCCGACAGGCTCTCCGGGGAGCTGTTTTTT. Translation gives CASSADRLSGELFF.

CDR3 in amino acids: CASSQIRTSPETQYF. In nucleotides, the CDR3 is TGTGCCAGCTCCCAAATCCGGACTAGCCCAGAGACCCAGTACTTC. This sequence joins TRBV18 and TRBJ2-5; 8 bases match TRBD2. Germline CDR1 and CDR2: KGHSH and LQKENI. The CDR3 sequence is 15 residues long. Trimming removed 6 bases from V and 4 bases from J; junction bases left unmatched: 10.

With respect to this clone: Other DNA sequences from this sample encode an identical CDR3 as well. The CDR3 reads CASSSGGVGGTEAFF. CDR3 DNA: TGTGCCAGCAGCTCAGGTGGGGTGGGGGGCACTGAAGCTTTCTTT. The chain combines TRBV7-9 with TRBJ1-1; D might be TRBD1 (5 bases). This CDR3 is built from 15 residues. Between the trimmed V and J ends, which lost 4 bases and 4 bases, there was a span of 16 bases. CDR1 is SEHNR, CDR2 FQNEAQ, per germline (reference sequence). The variable domain in full, completed from reference TRBV7-9 and TRBJ1-1, reads DTGVSQNPRHKITKRGQNVTFRCDPISEHNRLYWYRQTLGQGPEFLTYFQNEAQLEKSRLLSDRFSAERPKGSFSTLEIQRTEQGDSAMYLCASSSGGVGGTEAFFGQGTRLTVV.

The chain has TRBV2 and TRBJ2-3; 8 nucleotides match TRBD2. The CDR3 sequence is 20 residues long. Trimming took 2 bases from V and 4 from J; bases not matched to a gene: 20. Germline values: CDR1 SNHLY, CDR2 FYNNEI. The CDR3 protein is CASSEFPGGRAPGGADTQYF. As DNA, the CDR3 is TGTGCCAGCAGTGAATTCCCTGGAGGACGGGCACCGGGAGGGGCAGATACGCAGTATTTT.

The chain has TRBV15 and TRBJ1-5; tentative D call: TRBD1 (6 bases). V dropped 1 base and J dropped 4 bases, with 11 bases sitting between them. Germline CDR1 LNHNV, CDR2 YYDKDF (reference sequence). CDR3 size: 15 residues. The CDR3 nucleotides are TGTGCCACCAGCAGAGGAGGGGGTGGAAATCAGCCCCAGCATTTT. Its protein product is CATSRGGGGNQPQHF.

The table lists this clone with a count of one. The chain uses TRBV5-6 and TRBJ1-2; TRBD1 matches 9 bases. The CDR3 length is 18 residues. Unmatched junction bases numbered 13, after V lost 0 bases and J lost 4 bases. CDR1 and CDR2 from the germline V gene are SGHDT and YYEEEE. The CDR3 bases are TGTGCCAGCAGCTTGGACTGGGGGACAGGGCCTTTTCTCTATGGCTACACCTTC. Its translation: CASSLDWGTGPFLYGYTF.

The chain has TRBV19 and TRBJ2-3; D is ambiguous. This CDR3 is built from 12 residues. V lost 4 bases, J lost 8 bases, and 10 bases lay in between. Germline V gene data show CDR1 as LNHDA and CDR2 as SQIVND (reference sequence). DNA of the CDR3: TGTGCCAGTAGTACCCCCTGGGGTACGCAGTATTTT. Protein: CASSTPWGTQYF.

This clone was counted between two and nine times. This sequence joins TRBV10-3 and TRBJ1-4; a possible D gene is TRBD1 (6 bases). The germline V gene encodes CDR1 ENHRY and CDR2 SYGVKD. V was shortened by 4 bases and J by 5 bases, with 11 bases between the two germline ends. The CDR3 totals 14 residues. In nucleotides, the CDR3 is TGTGCCATCAGTGGGACAGCAAAGAATGAAAAACTGTTTTTT. It translates to CAISGTAKNEKLFF.

V gene TRBV12-5 combines with J gene TRBJ1-4, with TRBD1 matching over 9 bases. The CDR3 totals 14 residues. V lost 7 bases to trimming and J lost 7 bases; unmatched junction nucleotides: 7. The germline V gene encodes CDR1 LGHNT and CDR2 FRNRAP. The CDR3 DNA reads TGTGCTAGTGCTCCGGGACAGGGAGGTGAAAAACTGTTTTTT. Translation: CASAPGQGGEKLFF.

The chain joins TRBV2 to TRBJ1-2; 9 nucleotides align to TRBD1. Germline CDR1 and CDR2: SNHLY and FYNNEI. After removal of 6 bases from V and 4 bases from J, the junction contained 0 bases not matched to a gene. The CDR3 spans 12 residues. This CDR3 is CASRGQGYGYTF. The CDR3 nucleotides are TGTGCCAGCAGGGGACAGGGCTATGGCTACACCTTC. The full variable domain, its missing parts supplied by reference TRBV2 and TRBJ1-2, is EPEVTQTPSHQVTQMGQEVILRCVPISNHLYFYWYRQILGQKVEFLVSFYNNEISEKSEIFDDQFSVERPDGSNFTLKIRSTKLEDSAMYFCASRGQGYGYTFGSGTRLTVV.

The V call is TRBV19, the J call TRBJ2-1; 10 positions match TRBD2. Germline V gives CDR1 LNHDA, CDR2 SQIVND (reference sequence). J gave up 0 bases and V 3 bases, and 8 bases lay outside the gene matches. The CDR3 contains 18 residues. The CDR3 sequence: CASSIFSGRVSSYNEQFF. The CDR3 DNA follows: TGTGCCAGTAGTATCTTCAGCGGGAGGGTTAGCTCCTACAATGAGCAGTTCTTC.

This clone was detected only a few times. This sequence joins TRBV19 and TRBJ2-7; 7 bases line up with TRBD1. Trimming took 3 bases from V and 3 from J; bases not matched to a gene: 5. CDR1 and CDR2 from the germline V gene are LNHDA and SQIVND (reference sequence). This CDR3 comprises 14 residues. The CDR3 region has the DNA TGTGCCAGTAGTATCAGGACAGGACGCTACGAGCAGTACTTC. It encodes CASSIRTGRYEQYF.

V is TRBV4-3 and J is TRBJ1-2; 7 positions match TRBD1. Trimming removed 4 bases from V and 4 bases from J; junction bases left unmatched: 12. Germline V gene sequence: CDR1 LGHNA, CDR2 YSLEER. The CDR3 consists of 16 residues. The CDR3 reads CASSLNNRGITYGYTF. CDR3 sequence (DNA): TGCGCCAGCAGCCTTAACAACAGGGGTATTACCTATGGCTACACCTTC.

The chain carries TRBV7-6 and TRBJ2-2; 12 positions agree with TRBD2. The germline V gene has CDR1 SGHVS and CDR2 FNYEAQ. This CDR3 comprises 18 residues. The V and J ends lost 0 bases and 7 bases, in that order; junction bases with no gene match: 9. The CDR3 DNA is TGTGCCAGCAGCTTAGCTTCGGGACAGACTAGCGGGAGCGGGGAGCTGTTTTTT. Its translation: CASSLASGQTSGSGELFF.

The chain joins TRBV7-2 to TRBJ2-6; a weak D match, TRBD2 (5 bases). Germline lookup yields CDR1 SGHTA and CDR2 FQGNSA. Trimming took off 3 bases at V and 4 bases at J, with 19 bases between the two ends. This CDR3 spans 18 amino acids. The CDR3 here is CASSLYAGAGSGANVLTF. CDR3 nucleotides: TGTGCCAGCAGCTTGTACGCTGGCGCGGGTTCGGGGGCCAACGTCCTGACTTTC. Based on the CDR3 plus reference TRBV7-2 and TRBJ2-6, the full variable domain is GAGVSQSPSNKVTEKGKDVELRCDPISGHTALYWYRQSLGQGLEFLIYFQGNSAPDKSGLPSDRFSAERTGGSVSTLTIQRTQQEDSAVYLCASSLYAGAGSGANVLTFGAGSRLTVL.